The clone carrying this T cell receptor beta chain was recorded a few times. This record comes from a study of type 1 and type 2 diabetes patients. On the study more broadly: Participants included type 1 and type 2 diabetes patients plus nondiabetic controls. Magnetic bead positive selection isolated CD4+ or CD8+ T cells from PBMCs.

The CDR3 consists of 13 residues. The germline V gene encodes CDR1 LNHNV and CDR2 YYDKDF (reference sequence). V was shortened by 3 bases and J by 16 bases, with 19 bases between the two germline ends. Diabetic patients met standard criteria for type 1 or type 2 diabetes. Genomic DNA was the PCR template. The TCR beta CDR3 region was amplified using 30 forward and 13 reverse primers. In TCRdb, the multiplex PCR reads were re-called with MiXCR into one record per CDR3 protein. The profile covers some 250,000 distinct CDR3 sequences, with 47% appearing a single time and around 15% taken by the ten largest.

The J gene is TRBJ2-1, the V gene TRBV15; D tentatively fits TRBD1 or TRBD2 (5 bases each). The sequence was obtained from a man aged 18 to 30 with type 2 diabetes. Sequencing was done on a sample of peripheral blood mononuclear cells (PBMCs). CDR3 amino acids: CATSRDGQRDQFF. DNA for the CDR3: TGTGCCACCAGCAGGGACGGTCAAAGGGACCAATTCTTC.